This T cell receptor (beta chain) was documented in a study of T-cell memory formation after mild COVID-19. General study points: The main location of contracting CD4+ clones was CM and EM, and that of contracting CD8+ clones was EMRA. Within pre-infection memory, some responding clones were found, suggesting cross-reactive memory joined. Nothing confirmed that second-wave clones peaking on day 37 were specific for SARS-CoV-2.

This clonotype has a handful of counts. Its antigen is as yet unknown. This CDR3 has 14 residues. Germline CDR1 reads SGHTA; CDR2 reads FQGNSA. Trimming at V came to 4 bases and at J to 8 bases, leaving 5 bases not matched to a gene. Each CDR3 protein is one row after TCRdb ran MiXCR on the 5' RACE reads. This repertoire shows 250,000 to 300,000 distinct CDR3 sequences, 16% found once; its top ten account for about 23%. V usage is TRBV7-2 and J usage is TRBJ2-3, with 11 bases that match TRBD1. The sequencing sample was made of PBMCs or a T cell subset sorted from them (not recorded which). The sequence was obtained from a man between 18 and 35 years old who had mild COVID-19 (a few samples of this study predate the infection). Cell type and time point are not known. CDR3 in DNA: TGTGCCAGCAGCTCCGGACAGGGGGCTGGTACGCAGTATTTT. Its translation: CASSSGQGAGTQYF. The whole variable domain, filled in from reference TRBV7-2 and TRBJ2-3, reads GAGVSQSPSNKVTEKGKDVELRCDPISGHTALYWYRQSLGQGLEFLIYFQGNSAPDKSGLPSDRFSAERTGGSVSTLTIQRTQQEDSAVYLCASSSGQGAGTQYFGPGTRLTVL.